One T cell receptor (beta chain) is described in this entry. No antigen is known for it. This sample is part of a study of cytomegalovirus exposure and HLA in healthy donors. Germline assignment: CDR1 SGDLS and CDR2 YYNGEE. This CDR3 spans 16 amino acids. The V and J ends lost 2 bases and 0 bases respectively, with 12 bases between them. The assay was immunoSEQ multiplex PCR, and TCRdb's table has in-frame clones only and misses some. The sample yields 150,000 to 200,000 clones, about nine tenths seen once. Overall study results and limits: Overall, roughly 170 TCR beta chains were annotated as cytomegalovirus-associated.

The sequence came from a man under 40 in good health and CMV-seropositive. Sequenced: PBMCs. The chain joins TRBV9 to TRBJ1-5; a weak D match, TRBD1 (5 bases). In nucleotides, the CDR3 is TGTGCCAGCAGCGTCCAGGGAGCGTATAGCAATCAGCCCCAGCATTTT. Translated: CASSVQGAYSNQPQHF.